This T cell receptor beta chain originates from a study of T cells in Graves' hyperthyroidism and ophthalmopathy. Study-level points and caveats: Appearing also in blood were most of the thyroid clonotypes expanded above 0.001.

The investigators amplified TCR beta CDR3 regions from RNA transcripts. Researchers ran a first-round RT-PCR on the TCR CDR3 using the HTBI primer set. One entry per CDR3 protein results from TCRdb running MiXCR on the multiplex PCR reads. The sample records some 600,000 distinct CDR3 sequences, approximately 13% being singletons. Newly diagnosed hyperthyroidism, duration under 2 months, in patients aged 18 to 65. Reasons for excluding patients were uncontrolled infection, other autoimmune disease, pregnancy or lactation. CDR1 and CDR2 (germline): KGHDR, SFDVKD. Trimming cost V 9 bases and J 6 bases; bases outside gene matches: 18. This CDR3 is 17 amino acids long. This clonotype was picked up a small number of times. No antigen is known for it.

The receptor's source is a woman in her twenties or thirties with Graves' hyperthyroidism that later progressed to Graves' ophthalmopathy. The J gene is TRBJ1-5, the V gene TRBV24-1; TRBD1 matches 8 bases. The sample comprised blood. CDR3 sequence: CATDRGDLRKRGQPQHF. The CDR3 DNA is TGTGCCACCGACAGGGGCGACCTGCGGAAACGTGGTCAGCCCCAGCATTTT.